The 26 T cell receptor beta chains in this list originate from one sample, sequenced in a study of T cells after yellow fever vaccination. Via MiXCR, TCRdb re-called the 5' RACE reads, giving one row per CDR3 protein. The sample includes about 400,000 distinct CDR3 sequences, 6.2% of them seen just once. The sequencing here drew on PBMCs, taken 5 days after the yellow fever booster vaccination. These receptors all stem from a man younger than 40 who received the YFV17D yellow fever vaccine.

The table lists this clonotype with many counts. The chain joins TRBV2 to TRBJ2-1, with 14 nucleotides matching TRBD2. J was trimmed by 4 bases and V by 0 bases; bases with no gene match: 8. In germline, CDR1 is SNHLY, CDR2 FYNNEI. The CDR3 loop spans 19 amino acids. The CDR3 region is CASSEALTSGRAGYNEQFF. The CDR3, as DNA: TGTGCCAGCAGTGAAGCATTGACTAGCGGGAGGGCCGGGTACAATGAGCAGTTCTTC.

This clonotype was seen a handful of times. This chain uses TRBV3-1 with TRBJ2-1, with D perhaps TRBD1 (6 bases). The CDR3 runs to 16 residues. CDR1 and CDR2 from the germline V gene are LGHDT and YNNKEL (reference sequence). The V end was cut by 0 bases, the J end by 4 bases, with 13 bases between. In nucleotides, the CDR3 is TGTGCCAGCAGCCAAGAAGGGACAATCGGGTACAATGAGCAGTTCTTC. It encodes CASSQEGTIGYNEQFF.

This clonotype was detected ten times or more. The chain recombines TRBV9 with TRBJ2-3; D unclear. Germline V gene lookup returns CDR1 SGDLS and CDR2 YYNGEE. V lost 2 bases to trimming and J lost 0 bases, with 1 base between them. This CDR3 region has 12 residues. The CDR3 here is CASSVSTDTQYF. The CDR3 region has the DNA TGTGCCAGCAGCGTCAGCACAGATACGCAGTATTTT.

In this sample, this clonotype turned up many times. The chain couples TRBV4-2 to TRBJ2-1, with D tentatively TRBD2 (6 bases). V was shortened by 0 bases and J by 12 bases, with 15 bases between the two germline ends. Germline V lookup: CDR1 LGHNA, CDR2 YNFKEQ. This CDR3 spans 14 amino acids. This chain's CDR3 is CASSQDRWTGAQFF. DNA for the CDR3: TGTGCCAGCAGCCAAGATAGATGGACGGGAGCGCAGTTCTTC.

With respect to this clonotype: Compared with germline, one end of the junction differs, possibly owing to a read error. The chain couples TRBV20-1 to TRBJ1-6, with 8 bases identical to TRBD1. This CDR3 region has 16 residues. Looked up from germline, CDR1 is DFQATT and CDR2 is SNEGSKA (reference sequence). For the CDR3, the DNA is TGCTGTGCTAGTAGTACAGGGGGCTCCTATAATTCACCCCTCCACTTT. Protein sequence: CCASSTGGSYNSPLHF.

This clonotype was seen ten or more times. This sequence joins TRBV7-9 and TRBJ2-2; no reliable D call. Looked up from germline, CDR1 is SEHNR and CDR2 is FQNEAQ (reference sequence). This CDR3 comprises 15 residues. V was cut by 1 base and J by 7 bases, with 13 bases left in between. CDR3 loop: CASSLVSQRGGELFF. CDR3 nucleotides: TGTGCCAGCAGCTTAGTTTCACAGCGAGGCGGGGAGCTGTTTTTT.

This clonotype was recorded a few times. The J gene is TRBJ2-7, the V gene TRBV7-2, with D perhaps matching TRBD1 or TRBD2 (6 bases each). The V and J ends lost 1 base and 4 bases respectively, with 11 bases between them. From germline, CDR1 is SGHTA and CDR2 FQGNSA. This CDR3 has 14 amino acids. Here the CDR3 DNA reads TGTGCCAGCAGCTTAGTGGGGGGCGGGTACGAGCAGTACTTC. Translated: CASSLVGGGYEQYF.

CDR3 nucleotide sequence: TGTGCCAGCTCCTACGACCGAAACAATGAGCAGTTCTTC. This codes for CASSYDRNNEQFF. The rearrangement joins TRBV18 to TRBJ2-1, with D unresolved. The CDR3 extends over 13 amino acids. CDR1 and CDR2 from the germline V gene are KGHSH and LQKENI. With 6 bases removed from V and 5 bases from J, the gap between germline ends came to 11 bases.

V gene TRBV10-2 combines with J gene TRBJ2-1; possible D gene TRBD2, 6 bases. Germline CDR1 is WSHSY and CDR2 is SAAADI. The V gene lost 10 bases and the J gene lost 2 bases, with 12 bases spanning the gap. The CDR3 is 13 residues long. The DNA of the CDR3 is TGCGCCACCTCTGCGGGAACCTACAATGAGCAGTTCTTC. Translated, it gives CATSAGTYNEQFF.

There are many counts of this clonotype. CDR3 sequence: CASSHGTGTYEQYF. The DNA of the CDR3 is TGTGCCAGCAGCCACGGGACAGGGACCTACGAGCAGTACTTC. This chain joins TRBV11-2 and TRBJ2-7; 9 bases line up with TRBD1. V gave up 5 bases and J gave up 2 bases; unmatched junction bases: 4. CDR1 and CDR2 from the germline V gene are SGHAT and FQNNGV. The CDR3 length is 14 residues. The full variable domain, rest sourced from reference TRBV11-2 and TRBJ2-7, is EAGVAQSPRYKIIEKRQSVAFWCNPISGHATLYWYQQILGQGPKLLIQFQNNGVVDDSQLPKDRFSAERLKGVDSTLKIQPAKLEDSAVYLCASSHGTGTYEQYFGPGTRLTVT.

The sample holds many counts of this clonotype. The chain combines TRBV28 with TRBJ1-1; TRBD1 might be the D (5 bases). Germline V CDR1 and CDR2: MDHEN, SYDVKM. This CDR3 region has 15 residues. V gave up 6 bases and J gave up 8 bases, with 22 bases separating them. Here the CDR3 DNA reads TGTGCCAGCAGATCGGTCGGGGGTATAGGAGGGGAAGCTTTCTTT. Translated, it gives CASRSVGGIGGEAFF.

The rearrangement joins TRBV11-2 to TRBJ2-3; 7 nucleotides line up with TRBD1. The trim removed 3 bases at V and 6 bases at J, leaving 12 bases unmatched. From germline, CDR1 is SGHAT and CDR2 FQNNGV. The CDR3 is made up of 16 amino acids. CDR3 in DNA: TGTGCCAGCAGCTTGGCACAGGGGCTTTTGAGGGATACGCAGTATTTT. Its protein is CASSLAQGLLRDTQYF.

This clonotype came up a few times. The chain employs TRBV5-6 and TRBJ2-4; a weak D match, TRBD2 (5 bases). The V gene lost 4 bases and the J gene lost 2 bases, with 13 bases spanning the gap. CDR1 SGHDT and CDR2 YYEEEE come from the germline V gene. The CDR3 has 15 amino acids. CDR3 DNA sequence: TGTGCCAGCAGCCCCGGGAAGAGGCCCAAAAACATTCAGTACTTC. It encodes CASSPGKRPKNIQYF.

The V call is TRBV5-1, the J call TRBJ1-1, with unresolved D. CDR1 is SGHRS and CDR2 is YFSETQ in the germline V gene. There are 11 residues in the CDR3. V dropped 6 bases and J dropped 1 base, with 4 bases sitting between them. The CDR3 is CASTQNTEAFF. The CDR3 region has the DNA TGCGCCAGCACCCAGAACACTGAAGCTTTCTTT.

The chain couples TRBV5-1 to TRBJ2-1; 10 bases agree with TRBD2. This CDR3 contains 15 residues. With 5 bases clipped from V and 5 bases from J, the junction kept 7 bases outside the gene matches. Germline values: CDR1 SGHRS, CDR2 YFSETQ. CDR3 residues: CASRHLAGVNNEQFF. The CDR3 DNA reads TGCGCCAGCAGACATCTAGCGGGGGTAAACAATGAGCAGTTCTTC.

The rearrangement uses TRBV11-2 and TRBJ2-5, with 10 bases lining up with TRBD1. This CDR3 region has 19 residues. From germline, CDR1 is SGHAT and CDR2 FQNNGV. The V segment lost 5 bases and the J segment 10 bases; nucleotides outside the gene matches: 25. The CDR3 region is CASSPGSGDRGLNHTIQYF. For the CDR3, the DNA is TGTGCCAGCAGCCCCGGCAGCGGAGACAGGGGGCTAAACCACACGATCCAGTACTTC. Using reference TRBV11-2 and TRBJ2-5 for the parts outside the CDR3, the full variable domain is EAGVAQSPRYKIIEKRQSVAFWCNPISGHATLYWYQQILGQGPKLLIQFQNNGVVDDSQLPKDRFSAERLKGVDSTLKIQPAKLEDSAVYLCASSPGSGDRGLNHTIQYFGPGTRLLVL.

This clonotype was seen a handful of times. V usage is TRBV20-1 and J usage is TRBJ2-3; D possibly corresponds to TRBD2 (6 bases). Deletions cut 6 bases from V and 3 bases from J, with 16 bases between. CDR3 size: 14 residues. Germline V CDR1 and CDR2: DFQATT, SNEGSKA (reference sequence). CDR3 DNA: TGCAGTGCAAGTCGCGGGATAGGTACAGATACGCAGTATTTT. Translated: CSASRGIGTDTQYF.

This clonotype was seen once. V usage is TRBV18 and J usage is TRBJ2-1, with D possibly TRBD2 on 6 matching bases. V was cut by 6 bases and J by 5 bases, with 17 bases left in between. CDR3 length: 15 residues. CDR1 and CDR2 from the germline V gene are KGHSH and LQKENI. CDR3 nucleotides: TGTGCCAGCTCCCGCGGGACTCCCGTGGACAATGAGCAGTTCTTC. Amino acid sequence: CASSRGTPVDNEQFF. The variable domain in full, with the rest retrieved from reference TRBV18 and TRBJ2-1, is NAGVMQNPRHLVRRRGQEARLRCSPMKGHSHVYWYRQLPEEGLKFMVYLQKENIIDESGMPKERFSAEFPKEGPSILRIQQVVRGDSAAYFCASSRGTPVDNEQFFGPGTRLTVL.

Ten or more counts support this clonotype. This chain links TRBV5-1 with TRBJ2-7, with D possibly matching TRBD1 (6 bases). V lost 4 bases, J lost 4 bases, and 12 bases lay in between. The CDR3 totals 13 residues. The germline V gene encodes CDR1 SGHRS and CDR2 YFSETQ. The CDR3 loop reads CASSPGTNYEQYF. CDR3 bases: TGCGCCAGCAGCCCCGGGACAAATTACGAGCAGTACTTC.

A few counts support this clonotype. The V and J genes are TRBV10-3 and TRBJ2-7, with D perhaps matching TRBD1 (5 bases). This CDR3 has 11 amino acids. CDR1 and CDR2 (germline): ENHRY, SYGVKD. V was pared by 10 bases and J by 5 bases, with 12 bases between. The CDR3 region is CATDSEHEQYF. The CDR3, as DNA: TGTGCCACAGACAGTGAGCACGAGCAGTACTTC.

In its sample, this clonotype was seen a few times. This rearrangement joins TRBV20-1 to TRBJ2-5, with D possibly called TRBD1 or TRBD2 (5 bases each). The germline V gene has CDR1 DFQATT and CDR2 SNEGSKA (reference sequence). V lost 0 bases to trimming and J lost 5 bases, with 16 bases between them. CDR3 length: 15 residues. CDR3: CSARDLRDWGETQYF. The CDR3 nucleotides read TGCAGTGCTAGAGATTTAAGAGATTGGGGGGAGACCCAGTACTTC.

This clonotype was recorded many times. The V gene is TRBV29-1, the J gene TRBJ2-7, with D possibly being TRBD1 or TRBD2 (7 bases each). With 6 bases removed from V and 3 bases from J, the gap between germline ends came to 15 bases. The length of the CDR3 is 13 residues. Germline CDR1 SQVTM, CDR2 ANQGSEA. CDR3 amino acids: CSVRGGVSYEQYF. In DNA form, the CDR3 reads TGCAGCGTCAGGGGGGGAGTTAGCTACGAGCAGTACTTC.

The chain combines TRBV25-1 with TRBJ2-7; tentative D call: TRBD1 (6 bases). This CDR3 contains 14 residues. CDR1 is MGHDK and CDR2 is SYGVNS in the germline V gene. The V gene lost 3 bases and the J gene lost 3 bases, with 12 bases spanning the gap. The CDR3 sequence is CASSDGQYNYEQYF. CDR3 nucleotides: TGTGCCAGCAGTGATGGACAGTACAACTACGAGCAGTACTTC.

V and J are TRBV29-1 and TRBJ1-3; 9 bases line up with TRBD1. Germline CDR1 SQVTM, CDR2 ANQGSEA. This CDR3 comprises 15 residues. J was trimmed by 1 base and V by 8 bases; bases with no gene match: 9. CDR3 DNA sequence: TGCAGCATAACCACAGGGGGCAAGTCTGGAAACACCATATATTTT. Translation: CSITTGGKSGNTIYF. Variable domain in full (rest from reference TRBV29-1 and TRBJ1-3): SAVISQKPSRDICQRGTSLTIQCQVDSQVTMMFWYRQQPGQSLTLIATANQGSEATYESGFVIDKFPISRPNLTFSTLTVSNMSPEDSSIYLCSITTGGKSGNTIYFGEGSWLTVV.

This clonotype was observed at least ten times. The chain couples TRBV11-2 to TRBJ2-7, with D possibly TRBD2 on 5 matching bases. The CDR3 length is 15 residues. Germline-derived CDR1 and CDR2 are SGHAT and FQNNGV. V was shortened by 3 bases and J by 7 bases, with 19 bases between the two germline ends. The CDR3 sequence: CASSLDHGFRDEQYF. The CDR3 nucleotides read TGTGCCAGCAGCTTGGACCACGGCTTCCGGGATGAGCAGTACTTC.

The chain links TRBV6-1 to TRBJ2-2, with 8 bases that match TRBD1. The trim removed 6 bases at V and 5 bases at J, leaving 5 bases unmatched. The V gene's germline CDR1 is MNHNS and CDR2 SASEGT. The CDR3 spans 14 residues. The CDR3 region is CASSNRGATGELFF. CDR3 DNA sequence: TGTGCCAGCAGCAACAGGGGGGCAACCGGGGAGCTGTTTTTT.